A single sample gave rise to the 30 T cell receptor beta chains below, sequenced in a study of cytomegalovirus exposure and HLA in healthy donors. Primers for the PCR totalled 60 Vbeta and 13 Jbeta. Sequencing used immunoSEQ multiplex PCR; TCRdb keeps in-frame clones, though not all of them. The data hold 65,000 to 85,000 clones, with 86% observed a single time. The sequencing sample was made of PBMCs. The receptor source for this set is a woman under 40 in good health and CMV-seronegative.

The chain employs TRBV2 and TRBJ1-3, with D unresolved. The germline V gene has CDR1 SNHLY and CDR2 FYNNEI. V lost 3 bases, J lost 4 bases, and 4 bases lay in between. This CDR3 spans 12 amino acids. The CDR3 bases are TGTGCCAGCAGTGACAGGGGAAACACCATATATTTT. Protein: CASSDRGNTIYF.

The chain employs TRBV27 and TRBJ2-5; possibly TRBD1 for D (5 bases). Between the trimmed V and J ends, which lost 8 bases and 2 bases, there was a span of 9 bases. Germline V gene lookup returns CDR1 MNHEY and CDR2 SMNVEV (reference sequence). The CDR3 spans 12 residues. The CDR3 region is CASSTEQETQYF. CDR3 nucleotide sequence: TGTGCCAGCTCGACAGAGCAAGAGACCCAGTACTTC.

This chain connects TRBV28 to TRBJ2-2, with TRBD2 matching 12 bases. This CDR3 spans 18 amino acids. V was clipped by 1 base and J by 6 bases; unmatched bases: 9. Per germline, CDR1 MDHEN and CDR2 SYDVKM. The CDR3 DNA follows: TGTGCCAGCAGTTTATTGGGGCCTCTAGCGGGAGGGTCCGGGGAGCTGTTTTTT. It is translated as CASSLLGPLAGGSGELFF.

The CDR3 coding sequence is TGTGCCAGCAGTCCTAACTCCGGGACAGGGGACAATGAGCAGTTCTTC. This translates into CASSPNSGTGDNEQFF. This rearrangement joins TRBV7-8 to TRBJ2-1; 10 bases are a match to TRBD1. Germline CDR1 is SGHVS and CDR2 is FQNEAQ. With 6 bases clipped from V and 5 bases from J, the junction kept 10 bases outside the gene matches. This CDR3 contains 16 residues.

The V and J genes are TRBV7-3 and TRBJ2-2; perhaps TRBD1 as D (5 bases). Germline V gene sequence: CDR1 SGHTA, CDR2 FQGTGA. Trimming took off 4 bases at V and 6 bases at J, with 15 bases between the two ends. The CDR3 is 15 amino acids. The DNA of the CDR3 is TGTGCCAGCAGCTCGAGGACCCCAGGGCCCGGGGAGCTGTTTTTT. This gives the protein CASSSRTPGPGELFF.

The J gene is TRBJ1-1, the V gene TRBV6-5; perhaps TRBD1 as D (6 bases). This CDR3 is built from 14 residues. V lost 2 bases and J 1 base, leaving 8 bases between the germline ends. Germline V CDR1 and CDR2: MNHEY, SVGAGI. The CDR3 loop is CASSYGGENTEAFF. As DNA, the CDR3 is TGTGCCAGCAGTTACGGGGGCGAGAACACTGAAGCTTTCTTT.

The rearrangement joins TRBV12-5 to TRBJ1-1; D is undetermined. The CDR3 is made up of 13 amino acids. Germline V gives CDR1 LGHNT, CDR2 FRNRAP. V lost 3 bases and J 1 base, leaving 6 bases between the germline ends. For the CDR3, the DNA is TGTGCTAGTGGTTTAGGAGGGAACACTGAAGCTTTCTTT. Its translation is CASGLGGNTEAFF.

The genes are TRBV9 and TRBJ2-5; D might be TRBD1 (6 bases). The end of the DNA fits TRBJ2-7 better, so the J call may be wrong. The CDR3 extends over 14 amino acids. The germline V gene encodes CDR1 SGDLS and CDR2 YYNGEE. The chain's CDR3 is CASSIRDNSYEQYF. The CDR3 DNA reads TGTGCCAGCAGCATCCGGGACAATTCCTACGAGCAGTACTTC.

The chain uses TRBV5-6 and TRBJ2-4; perhaps TRBD2 as D (5 bases). This CDR3 contains 16 residues. V was pared by 1 base and J by 0 bases, with 11 bases between. Germline V gene lookup returns CDR1 SGHDT and CDR2 YYEEEE. The CDR3 DNA is TGTGCCAGCAGCTTGACAGCGGTTCTAGCCAAAAACATTCAGTACTTC. Amino acid sequence: CASSLTAVLAKNIQYF.

This clone was detected a few times. This chain uses TRBV19 with TRBJ1-5, with D possibly being TRBD1 (6 bases). The CDR3 contains 15 residues. The V end was cut by 0 bases, the J end by 3 bases, with 9 bases between. Per the germline V gene, CDR1 is LNHDA and CDR2 is SQIVND (reference sequence). CDR3 bases: TGTGCCAGTAGTATAGATCGGGGGGCCAATCAGCCCCAGCATTTT. Translating gives CASSIDRGANQPQHF.

This chain connects TRBV7-9 to TRBJ2-7; a weak D match, TRBD1 (6 bases). Between the trimmed V and J ends, which lost 0 bases and 3 bases, there was a span of 21 bases. Looked up from germline, CDR1 is SEHNR and CDR2 is FQNEAQ (reference sequence). The CDR3 is made up of 18 amino acids. The DNA of the CDR3 is TGTGCCAGCAGCTTAGCGCGAGGTGCTGGACAGACTTACTACGAGCAGTACTTC. Protein product: CASSLARGAGQTYYEQYF.

There are a few counts of this clone. The gene calls are TRBV5-4 and TRBJ1-1, with TRBD1 identical over 7 bases. The CDR3 is made up of 13 amino acids. Germline V CDR1 and CDR2: SGHNT, YYREEE (reference sequence). V gave up 0 bases and J gave up 4 bases; unmatched junction bases: 0. CDR3 amino acids: CASSLDRGTEAFF. CDR3 DNA sequence: TGTGCCAGCAGCTTGGACAGGGGCACTGAAGCTTTCTTT.

The chain combines TRBV27 with TRBJ1-4, with 11 bases that match TRBD1. Germline loops: CDR1 MNHEY, CDR2 SMNVEV (reference sequence). This CDR3 spans 18 amino acids. With 5 bases clipped from V and 3 bases from J, the junction kept 11 bases outside the gene matches. CDR3 bases: TGTGCCAGCAGTCCCCTATGGGACAGGGGGAGGGCTAATGAAAAACTGTTTTTT. Encoded protein: CASSPLWDRGRANEKLFF.

V usage is TRBV30 and J usage is TRBJ2-6, with TRBD1 as a possible D gene (6 bases). The germline CDR1 and CDR2 sequences are GTSNPN and SVGIG (reference sequence). Trimming left V 4 bases short and J 5 bases short, with 9 bases between. The CDR3 is made up of 13 amino acids. CDR3 in amino acids: CAWTGVWANVLTF. For the CDR3, the DNA is TGTGCCTGGACAGGGGTCTGGGCCAACGTCCTGACTTTC.

This chain links TRBV5-8 with TRBJ1-2; 7 bases are a match to TRBD1. Losses at the gene ends were 4 bases for V and 4 bases for J; bases not matched to a gene: 7. Germline V lookup: CDR1 SGHTS, CDR2 YDEGEE. This CDR3 comprises 14 residues. This CDR3 reads CASSRDSSFYGYTF. The CDR3 DNA reads as TGTGCCAGCAGCCGGGACAGTTCTTTCTATGGCTACACCTTC.

The chain employs TRBV28 and TRBJ1-2; no clear D. V shed 2 bases and J shed 2 bases, with 12 bases lying between them. The germline V gene encodes CDR1 MDHEN and CDR2 SYDVKM. There are 15 residues in the CDR3. DNA for the CDR3: TGTGCCAGCAGTTTAGGAACACAGAGAAACTATGGCTACACCTTC. Translated: CASSLGTQRNYGYTF.

V usage is TRBV7-9 and J usage is TRBJ2-7; 11 nucleotides align to TRBD2. CDR1 is SEHNR and CDR2 is FQNEAQ in the germline V gene (reference sequence). V gave up 3 bases and J gave up 4 bases; unmatched junction bases: 2. This CDR3 is 14 amino acids long. The DNA for the CDR3 is TGTGCCAGCAGCTTGGCTAGCGGGAGGTACGAGCAGTACTTC. Protein product: CASSLASGRYEQYF.

This chain joins TRBV7-8 and TRBJ2-3; 9 bases map to TRBD1. This CDR3 has 15 amino acids. The germline V gene encodes CDR1 SGHVS and CDR2 FQNEAQ. The trim removed 4 bases at V and 14 bases at J, leaving 16 bases unmatched. The CDR3 region is CASSSPKDTGGRRYF. The CDR3 DNA sequence: TGTGCCAGCAGCTCCCCGAAAGATACAGGGGGCAGAAGGTATTTT.

In its sample, this clone was seen a few times. The chain carries TRBV4-1 and TRBJ2-7, with TRBD2 identical over 8 bases. This CDR3 is built from 16 residues. From germline, CDR1 is MGHRA and CDR2 YSYEKL. After removal of 1 base from V and 4 bases from J, the junction contained 9 bases not matched to a gene. The CDR3 DNA is TGCGCCAGCAGCCAAGGCGGGACTAGGGTATCATACGAGCAGTACTTC. Amino acid sequence: CASSQGGTRVSYEQYF.

The CDR3, as DNA: TGCAGCGTTGCCGGGCAGGGGCACGAGCAGTACTTC. This translates into CSVAGQGHEQYF. J is TRBJ2-7 and V is TRBV29-1, with TRBD1 as a possible D gene (6 bases). CDR3 size: 12 residues. The V end lost 4 bases, the J end lost 5 bases, and 12 bases lay between the germline ends. Germline V CDR1 and CDR2: SQVTM, ANQGSEA.

The V gene is TRBV5-8, the J gene TRBJ2-3; D may be TRBD1 (5 bases). The germline V and J ends were trimmed by 4 bases and 1 base, with 7 bases remaining between them. Per germline, CDR1 SGHTS and CDR2 YDEGEE. The CDR3 totals 13 residues. The CDR3 is CASSGAGTDTQYF. CDR3 coding DNA: TGTGCCAGCAGCGGGGCGGGCACAGATACGCAGTATTTT.

V gene TRBV9 combines with J gene TRBJ2-7; 10 bases are shared with TRBD2. In germline, CDR1 is SGDLS, CDR2 YYNGEE. J lost 3 bases, V lost 0 bases, and 0 bases had no gene match. This CDR3 comprises 14 residues. CDR3 DNA sequence: TGTGCCAGCAGCGTAGGGACTAGCGGCTACGAGCAGTACTTC. Its protein is CASSVGTSGYEQYF.

This clone was recorded a few times. The chain links TRBV11-3 to TRBJ1-1; 7 positions match TRBD1. The CDR3 has 11 amino acids. The junction had 3 bases not matched to a gene; V was cut back by 3 bases and J by 11 bases. Germline CDR1 is SGHNT and CDR2 is YENEEA. The CDR3 DNA follows: TGTGCCAGCAGCTTTACAGGGGTGGCTTTCTTT. Translated, it gives CASSFTGVAFF.

This chain joins TRBV5-4 and TRBJ2-7; D remains unclear. The CDR3 covers 14 residues. The V and J ends lost 2 bases and 3 bases respectively, with 12 bases between them. The germline V gene has CDR1 SGHNT and CDR2 YYREEE (reference sequence). DNA of the CDR3: TGTGCCAGCAGCTTAGACCGTTGGAGCTACGAGCAGTACTTC. Translating it yields CASSLDRWSYEQYF.

A remark on this clone: Other nucleotide sequences from this sample produce the same CDR3. V gene TRBV28 combines with J gene TRBJ1-2; tentatively, D is TRBD1 (5 bases). Germline values: CDR1 MDHEN, CDR2 SYDVKM. The CDR3 extends over 12 amino acids. Between the trimmed V and J ends, which lost 3 bases and 5 bases, there was a span of 7 bases. CDR3 protein: CASSLGGYGYTF. DNA of the CDR3: TGTGCCAGCAGTTTGGGGGGGTATGGCTACACCTTC.

Points on this clone: One junction end disagrees with the germline gene, perhaps due to a read error. The chain carries TRBV5-1 and TRBJ1-2, with a possible D match to TRBD1 (5 bases). Germline V CDR1 and CDR2: SGHRS, YFSETQ. The CDR3 sequence is 14 residues long. The CDR3 is CASSLGSGGYGYTF. The CDR3 DNA is TGTGCCAGCAGCTTGGGATCCGGGGGGTATGGCTACACCTTC.

V usage is TRBV30 and J usage is TRBJ2-7, with D possibly TRBD1 on 5 matching bases. V lost 1 base to trimming and J lost 3 bases, with 13 bases between them. The CDR3 is 14 amino acids. Germline CDR1 reads GTSNPN; CDR2 reads SVGIG (reference sequence). In nucleotides, the CDR3 is TGTGCCTGGAGTGCTATAGCAGGACACTACGAGCAGTACTTC. It specifies CAWSAIAGHYEQYF. The variable domain in full, with the rest retrieved from reference TRBV30 and TRBJ2-7, is SQTIHQWPATLVQPVGSPLSLECTVEGTSNPNLYWYRQAAGRGLQLLFYSVGIGQISSEVPQNLSASRPQDRQFILSSKKLLLSDSGFYLCAWSAIAGHYEQYFGPGTRLTVT.

The chain uses TRBV7-9 and TRBJ2-7, with 7 bases fitting TRBD2. V lost 5 bases to trimming and J lost 2 bases; unmatched junction nucleotides: 3. Germline lookup yields CDR1 SEHNR and CDR2 FQNEAQ (reference sequence). The CDR3 is 13 residues long. The CDR3: CASSLGTTYEQYF. CDR3 in DNA: TGTGCCAGCAGCCTAGGGACTACCTACGAGCAGTACTTC.

The V gene is TRBV27, the J gene TRBJ2-7; the match to TRBD2 covers 8 bases. CDR1 and CDR2 (germline): MNHEY, SMNVEV (reference sequence). V trimming: 5 bases; J trimming: 0 bases; junction bases outside the gene matches: 12. This CDR3 is 17 amino acids long. The CDR3: CASSPLDSGISSYEQYF. The CDR3 DNA sequence: TGTGCCAGCAGTCCTCTGGATAGCGGGATCTCCTCCTACGAGCAGTACTTC.

The chain uses TRBV5-1 and TRBJ1-2, with a weak D call TRBD1 (5 bases). The ends were cut back, 5 bases at V and 0 bases at J, with 20 bases in the middle. The CDR3 totals 17 residues. Germline CDR1 is SGHRS and CDR2 is YFSETQ. CDR3 in amino acids: CASRPYTGRGPNYGYTF. CDR3 coding DNA: TGCGCCAGCAGGCCCTACACGGGGAGGGGCCCTAACTATGGCTACACCTTC. The variable domain in full, with the rest retrieved from reference TRBV5-1 and TRBJ1-2, is KAGVTQTPRYLIKTRGQQVTLSCSPISGHRSVSWYQQTPGQGLQFLFEYFSETQRNKGNFPGRFSGRQFSNSRSEMNVSTLELGDSALYLCASRPYTGRGPNYGYTFGSGTRLTVV.